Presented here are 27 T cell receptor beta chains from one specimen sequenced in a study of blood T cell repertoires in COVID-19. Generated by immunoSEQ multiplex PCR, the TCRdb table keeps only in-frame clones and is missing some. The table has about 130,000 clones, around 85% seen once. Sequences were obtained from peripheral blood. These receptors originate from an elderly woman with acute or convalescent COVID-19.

CDR3 loop: CASSPQETQYF. The CDR3 DNA sequence: TGTGCCAGCTCACCGCAGGAGACCCAGTACTTC. This chain connects TRBV18 to TRBJ2-5; D gene uncertain. Trimming removed 3 bases from V and 5 bases from J, with 4 bases in between. CDR1 and CDR2 (germline): KGHSH, LQKENI. The length of the CDR3 is 11 residues.

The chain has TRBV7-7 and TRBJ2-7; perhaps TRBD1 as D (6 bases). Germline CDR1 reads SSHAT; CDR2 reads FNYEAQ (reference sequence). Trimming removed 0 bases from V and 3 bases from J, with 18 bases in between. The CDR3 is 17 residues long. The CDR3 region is CASSLAGCQGLDYEQYF. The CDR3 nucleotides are TGTGCCAGCAGCTTAGCGGGGTGTCAGGGGCTGGACTACGAGCAGTACTTC.

CDR3 in amino acids: CASSRDRGLDYEQYF. The CDR3 DNA follows: TGTGCCAGTAGCAGAGACAGGGGGCTAGATTACGAGCAGTACTTC. The gene calls are TRBV19 and TRBJ2-7; 10 bases are a match to TRBD1. This CDR3 is 15 amino acids long. The V gene's germline CDR1 is LNHDA and CDR2 SQIVND (reference sequence). The ends lost 6 bases at V and 4 bases at J; junction bases unmatched: 9.

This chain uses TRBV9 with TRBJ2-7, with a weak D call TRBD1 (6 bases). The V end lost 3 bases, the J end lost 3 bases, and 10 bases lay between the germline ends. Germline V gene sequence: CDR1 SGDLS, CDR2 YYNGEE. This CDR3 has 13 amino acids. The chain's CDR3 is CASSGIQGYEQYF. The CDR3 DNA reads TGTGCCAGCAGCGGCATACAGGGCTACGAGCAGTACTTC. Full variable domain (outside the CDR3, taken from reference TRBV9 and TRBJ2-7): DSGVTQTPKHLITATGQRVTLRCSPRSGDLSVYWYQQSLDQGLQFLIQYYNGEERAKGNILERFSAQQFPDLHSELNLSSLELGDSALYFCASSGIQGYEQYFGPGTRLTVT.

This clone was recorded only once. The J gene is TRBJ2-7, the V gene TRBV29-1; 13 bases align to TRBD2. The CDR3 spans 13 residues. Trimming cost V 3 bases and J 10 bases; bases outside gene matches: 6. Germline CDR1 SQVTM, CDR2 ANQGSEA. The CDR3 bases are TGCAGCGTTGAGGATGGACTAGCGGGGGTACAGTACTTC. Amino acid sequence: CSVEDGLAGVQYF.

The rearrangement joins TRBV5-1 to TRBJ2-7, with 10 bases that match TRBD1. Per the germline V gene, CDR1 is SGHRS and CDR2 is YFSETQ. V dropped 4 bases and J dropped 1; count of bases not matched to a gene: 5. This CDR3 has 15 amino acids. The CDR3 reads CASSAGTGASYEQYF. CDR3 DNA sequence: TGCGCCAGCAGCGCGGGGACAGGGGCTTCCTACGAGCAGTACTTC.

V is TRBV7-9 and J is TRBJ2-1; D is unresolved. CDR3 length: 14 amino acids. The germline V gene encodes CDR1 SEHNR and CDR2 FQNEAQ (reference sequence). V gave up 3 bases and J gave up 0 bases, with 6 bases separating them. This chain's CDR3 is CASSFESSYNEQFF. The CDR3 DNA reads TGTGCCAGCAGCTTCGAGAGCTCCTACAATGAGCAGTTCTTC.

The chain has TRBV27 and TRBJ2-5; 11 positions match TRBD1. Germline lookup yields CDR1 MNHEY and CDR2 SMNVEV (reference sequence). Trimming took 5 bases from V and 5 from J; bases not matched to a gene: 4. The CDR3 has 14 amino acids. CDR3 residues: CASSRTGGWETQYF. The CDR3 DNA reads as TGTGCCAGCAGTCGGACAGGGGGCTGGGAGACCCAGTACTTC.

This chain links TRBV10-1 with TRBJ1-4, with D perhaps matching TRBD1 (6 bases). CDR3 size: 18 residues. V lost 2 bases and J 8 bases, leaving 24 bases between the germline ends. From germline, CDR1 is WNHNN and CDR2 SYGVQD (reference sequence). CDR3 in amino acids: CASSERTDLGRGSEKLFF. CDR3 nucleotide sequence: TGCGCCAGCAGTGAGAGGACAGATTTAGGGCGCGGCTCCGAAAAACTGTTTTTT.

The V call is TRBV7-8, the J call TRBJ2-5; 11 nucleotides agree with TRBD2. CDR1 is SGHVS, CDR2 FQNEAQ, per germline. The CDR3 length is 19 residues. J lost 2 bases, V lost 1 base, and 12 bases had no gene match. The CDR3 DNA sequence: TGTGCCAGCAGCTTAGAATATAGGGTCCTAGCGGGGGGACAAGAGACCCAGTACTTC. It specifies CASSLEYRVLAGGQETQYF.

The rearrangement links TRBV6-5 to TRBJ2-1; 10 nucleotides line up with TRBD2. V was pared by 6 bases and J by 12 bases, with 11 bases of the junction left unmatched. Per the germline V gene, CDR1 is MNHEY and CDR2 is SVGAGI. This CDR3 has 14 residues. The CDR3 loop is CASSPGLAGVGQFF. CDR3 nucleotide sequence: TGTGCCAGCAGCCCAGGGCTAGCGGGGGTAGGGCAGTTCTTC.

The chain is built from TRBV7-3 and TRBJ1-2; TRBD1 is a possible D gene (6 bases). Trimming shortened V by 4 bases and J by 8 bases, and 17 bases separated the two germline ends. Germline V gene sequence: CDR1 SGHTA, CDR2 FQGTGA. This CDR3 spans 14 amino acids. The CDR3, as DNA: TGTGCCAGCAGCTACGGGTCAGGGGTGTTAGGCTACACCTTC. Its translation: CASSYGSGVLGYTF.

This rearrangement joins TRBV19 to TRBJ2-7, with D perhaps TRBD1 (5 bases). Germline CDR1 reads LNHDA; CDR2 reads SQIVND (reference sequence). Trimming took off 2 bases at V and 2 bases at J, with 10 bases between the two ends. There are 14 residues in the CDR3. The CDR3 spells CASSIRPGPYEQYF. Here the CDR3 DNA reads TGTGCCAGTAGTATACGTCCAGGGCCCTACGAGCAGTACTTC.

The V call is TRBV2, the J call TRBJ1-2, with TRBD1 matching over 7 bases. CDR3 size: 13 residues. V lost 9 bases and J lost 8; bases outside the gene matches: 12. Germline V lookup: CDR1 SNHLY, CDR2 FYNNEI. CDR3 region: CASFLTGPLGYTF. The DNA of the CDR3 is TGTGCCAGTTTCCTGACAGGGCCCTTGGGCTACACCTTC.

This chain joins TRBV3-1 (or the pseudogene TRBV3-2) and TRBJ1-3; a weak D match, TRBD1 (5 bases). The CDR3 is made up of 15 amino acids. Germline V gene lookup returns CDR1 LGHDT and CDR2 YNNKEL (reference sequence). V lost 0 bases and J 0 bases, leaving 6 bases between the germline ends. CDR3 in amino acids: CASSQDRVSGNTIYF. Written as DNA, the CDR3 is TGTGCCAGCAGCCAAGACAGGGTCTCTGGAAACACCATATATTTT.

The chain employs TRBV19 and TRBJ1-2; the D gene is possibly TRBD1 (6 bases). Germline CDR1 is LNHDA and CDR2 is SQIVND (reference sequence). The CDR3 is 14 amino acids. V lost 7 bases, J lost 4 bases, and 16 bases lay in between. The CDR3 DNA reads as TGTGCCAGTACCCACAGGGATGGGACCTATGGCTACACCTTC. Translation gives CASTHRDGTYGYTF.

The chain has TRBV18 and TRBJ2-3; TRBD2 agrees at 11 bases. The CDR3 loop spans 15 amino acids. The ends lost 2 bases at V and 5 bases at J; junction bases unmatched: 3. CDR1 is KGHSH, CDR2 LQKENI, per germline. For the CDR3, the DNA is TGTGCCAGCTCACCAGACACTAGCGGGGGAGATACGCAGTATTTT. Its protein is CASSPDTSGGDTQYF. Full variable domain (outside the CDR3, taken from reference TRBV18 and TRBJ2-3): NAGVMQNPRHLVRRRGQEARLRCSPMKGHSHVYWYRQLPEEGLKFMVYLQKENIIDESGMPKERFSAEFPKEGPSILRIQQVVRGDSAAYFCASSPDTSGGDTQYFGPGTRLTVL.

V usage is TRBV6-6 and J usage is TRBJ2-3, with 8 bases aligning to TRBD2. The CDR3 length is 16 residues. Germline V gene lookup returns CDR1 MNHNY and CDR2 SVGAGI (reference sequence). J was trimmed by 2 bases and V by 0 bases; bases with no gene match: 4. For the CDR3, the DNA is TGTGCCAGCAGTTACTCCGGCGGGGGGACCACAGATACGCAGTATTTT. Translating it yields CASSYSGGGTTDTQYF.

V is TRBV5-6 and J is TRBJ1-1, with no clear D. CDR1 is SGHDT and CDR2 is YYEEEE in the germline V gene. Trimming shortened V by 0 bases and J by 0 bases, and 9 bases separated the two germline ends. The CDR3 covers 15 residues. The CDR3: CASSLVARMNTEAFF. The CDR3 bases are TGTGCCAGCAGCTTGGTGGCGCGGATGAACACTGAAGCTTTCTTT. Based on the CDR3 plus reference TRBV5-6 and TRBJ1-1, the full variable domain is DAGVTQSPTHLIKTRGQQVTLRCSPKSGHDTVSWYQQALGQGPQFIFQYYEEEERQRGNFPDRFSGHQFPNYSSELNVNALLLGDSALYLCASSLVARMNTEAFFGQGTRLTVV.

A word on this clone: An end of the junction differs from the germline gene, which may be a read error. This CDR3 is CASSPEGGQETQYF. For the CDR3, the DNA is TGTGCTAGCAGCCCCGAGGGGGGGCAAGAGACCCAGTACTTC. The chain combines TRBV7-7 with TRBJ2-5; D may be TRBD2 (7 bases). The germline CDR1 and CDR2 sequences are SSHAT and FNYEAQ (reference sequence). The CDR3 covers 14 residues.

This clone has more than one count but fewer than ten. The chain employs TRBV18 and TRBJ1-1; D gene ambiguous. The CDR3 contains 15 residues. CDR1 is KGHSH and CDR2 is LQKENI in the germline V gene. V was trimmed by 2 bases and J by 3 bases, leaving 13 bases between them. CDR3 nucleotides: TGTGCCAGCTCACCATACACAGATCTTTACACTGAAGCTTTCTTT. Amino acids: CASSPYTDLYTEAFF. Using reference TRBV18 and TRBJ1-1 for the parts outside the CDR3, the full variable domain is NAGVMQNPRHLVRRRGQEARLRCSPMKGHSHVYWYRQLPEEGLKFMVYLQKENIIDESGMPKERFSAEFPKEGPSILRIQQVVRGDSAAYFCASSPYTDLYTEAFFGQGTRLTVV.

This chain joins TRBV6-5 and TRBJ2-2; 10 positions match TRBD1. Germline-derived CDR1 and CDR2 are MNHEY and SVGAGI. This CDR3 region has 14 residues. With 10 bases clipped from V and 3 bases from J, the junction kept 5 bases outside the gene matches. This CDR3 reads CATAGQGHTGELFF. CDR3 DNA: TGTGCCACCGCGGGACAGGGGCACACCGGGGAGCTGTTTTTT.

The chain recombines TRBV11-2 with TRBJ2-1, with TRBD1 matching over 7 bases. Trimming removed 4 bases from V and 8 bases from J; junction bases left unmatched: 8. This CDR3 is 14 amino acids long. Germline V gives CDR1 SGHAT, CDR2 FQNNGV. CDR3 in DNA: TGTGCCAGCAGCTACGAGGGGGCCGGGGATGAGCAGTTCTTC. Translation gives CASSYEGAGDEQFF.

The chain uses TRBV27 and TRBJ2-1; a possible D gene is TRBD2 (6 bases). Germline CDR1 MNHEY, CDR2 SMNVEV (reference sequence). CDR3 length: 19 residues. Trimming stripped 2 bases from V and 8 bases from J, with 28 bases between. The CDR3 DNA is TGTGCCAGCAGTTTAAGCGGGCCGGGGTATTTGCGGGCTGTATATGAGCAGTTCTTC. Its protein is CASSLSGPGYLRAVYEQFF.

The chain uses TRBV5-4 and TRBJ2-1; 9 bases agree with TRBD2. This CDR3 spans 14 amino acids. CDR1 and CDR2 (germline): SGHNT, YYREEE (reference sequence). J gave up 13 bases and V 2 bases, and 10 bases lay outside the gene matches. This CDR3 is CASSFSGGTWRQFF. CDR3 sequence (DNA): TGTGCCAGCAGCTTTAGCGGGGGTACTTGGAGACAGTTCTTC.

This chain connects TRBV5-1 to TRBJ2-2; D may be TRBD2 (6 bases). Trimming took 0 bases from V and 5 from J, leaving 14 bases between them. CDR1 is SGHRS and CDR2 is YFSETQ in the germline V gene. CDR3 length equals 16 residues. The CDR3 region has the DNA TGCGCCAGCAGCTTGGATGGGGGGAGAGGGACCGGGGAGCTGTTTTTT. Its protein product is CASSLDGGRGTGELFF.

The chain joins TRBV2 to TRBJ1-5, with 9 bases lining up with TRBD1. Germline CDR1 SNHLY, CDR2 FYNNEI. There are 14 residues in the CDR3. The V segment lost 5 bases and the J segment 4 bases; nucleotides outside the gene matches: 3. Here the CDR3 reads CASSWTGVNQPQHF. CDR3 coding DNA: TGTGCCAGCAGTTGGACAGGGGTTAATCAGCCCCAGCATTTT.